What follows are 10 T cell receptor beta chains derived from one specimen sequenced in a study of control samples from healthy donors and cancer patients. TCRdb's table, derived via immunoSEQ multiplex PCR, lists solely in-frame clones and lacks some. Here the sample spans nearly 40,000 clones, 92% being singletons. Sequenced sample: blood. These TCRs come from a woman in her 50s in good health.

This clone has a single count. V and J are TRBV28 and TRBJ1-1, with a tentative D call TRBD1 (6 bases). The CDR3 spans 11 residues. Germline V lookup: CDR1 MDHEN, CDR2 SYDVKM. Trimming removed 7 bases at V and 7 bases at J, with 10 bases between. The CDR3 DNA reads as TGTGCCAGCAACAGGGTTGGTGAAGCTTTCTTT. Residues: CASNRVGEAFF. Combining the CDR3 with reference TRBV28 and TRBJ1-1 gives the whole variable domain DVKVTQSSRYLVKRTGEKVFLECVQDMDHENMFWYRQDPGLGLRLIYFSYDVKMKEKGDIPEGYSVSREKKERFSLILESASTNQTSMYLCASNRVGEAFFGQGTRLTVV.

This clone was counted only a few times. CDR3 coding DNA: TGTGCCAGCAGTCCGACTAGGGCTACTGCAGAGACCCAGTACTTC. Translated: CASSPTRATAETQYF. The chain uses TRBV2 and TRBJ2-5, with a tentative D call TRBD2 (6 bases). The CDR3 spans 15 residues. CDR1 SNHLY and CDR2 FYNNEI come from the germline V gene. Trimming removed 5 bases at V and 4 bases at J, with 17 bases between.

This clone was seen once. J is TRBJ1-1 and V is TRBV30; 7 bases map to TRBD1. Germline V lookup: CDR1 GTSNPN, CDR2 SVGIG (reference sequence). The CDR3 is 14 residues long. V shed 2 bases and J 7 bases; nucleotides not matched to a gene: 10. The DNA of the CDR3 is TGTGCCTGGAGTTCGAGGGGGCGAGAGGGTGAAGCTTTCTTT. This codes for CAWSSRGREGEAFF.

The chain couples TRBV10-3 to TRBJ1-1, with no clear D. This CDR3 contains 13 residues. V was trimmed by 3 bases and J by 8 bases, leaving 13 bases between them. Germline V gene lookup returns CDR1 ENHRY and CDR2 SYGVKD. Here the CDR3 DNA reads TGTGCCATCAGTGACAACAGCCGAGAGGAAGCTTTCTTT. The encoded protein is CAISDNSREEAFF.

The gene calls are TRBV19 and TRBJ1-5, with TRBD1 matching 7 bases. Germline V gene lookup returns CDR1 LNHDA and CDR2 SQIVND (reference sequence). This CDR3 spans 13 amino acids. V trimming: 3 bases; J trimming: 8 bases; junction bases outside the gene matches: 4. The CDR3 sequence is CASSIRGMEPQHF. The CDR3 bases are TGTGCCAGTAGTATCAGGGGGATGGAGCCCCAGCATTTT.

The chain recombines TRBV25-1 with TRBJ1-4, with D perhaps matching TRBD1 (5 bases). Trimming took off 6 bases at V and 2 bases at J, with 16 bases between the two ends. The CDR3 spans 16 residues. Germline lookup yields CDR1 MGHDK and CDR2 SYGVNS. This chain's CDR3 is CASRPPGRGTNEKLFF. CDR3 nucleotides: TGTGCCAGCAGGCCACCCGGCCGGGGGACTAATGAAAAACTGTTTTTT.

J is TRBJ1-4 and V is TRBV2; D may be TRBD1 (5 bases). Per the germline V gene, CDR1 is SNHLY and CDR2 is FYNNEI. The CDR3 is 17 amino acids. The V end was cut by 7 bases, the J end by 0 bases, with 18 bases between. The DNA of the CDR3 is TGTGCCAGCAAGAGGGATAGGGGATTAACAACTAATGAAAAACTGTTTTTT. Translated: CASKRDRGLTTNEKLFF.

The V gene is TRBV7-2, the J gene TRBJ2-1; maybe TRBD2 (6 bases). V lost 5 bases to trimming and J lost 6 bases, with 17 bases between them. There are 15 residues in the CDR3. The V gene's germline CDR1 is SGHTA and CDR2 FQGNSA. This CDR3 reads CASSSGGWGTNEQFF. In DNA, the CDR3 is TGTGCCAGCAGCAGCGGAGGGTGGGGTACCAATGAGCAGTTCTTC.

The chain combines TRBV28 with TRBJ2-7; 8 positions match TRBD1. The junction had 1 base not matched to a gene; V was cut back by 2 bases and J by 1 base. Germline V gene lookup returns CDR1 MDHEN and CDR2 SYDVKM. CDR3 size: 14 residues. The CDR3 reads CASSLHRGSYEQYF. DNA of the CDR3: TGTGCCAGCAGTTTACACAGGGGGTCCTACGAGCAGTACTTC.

The chain carries TRBV12-5 and TRBJ1-2; unclear D gene. This CDR3 is 14 amino acids long. V lost 3 bases and J lost 4, with 12 bases in between. Germline V gene sequence: CDR1 LGHNT, CDR2 FRNRAP. The CDR3, as DNA: TGTGCTAGTGGTTTCGGACGGGAGGCCTATGGCTACACCTTC. This encodes CASGFGREAYGYTF.